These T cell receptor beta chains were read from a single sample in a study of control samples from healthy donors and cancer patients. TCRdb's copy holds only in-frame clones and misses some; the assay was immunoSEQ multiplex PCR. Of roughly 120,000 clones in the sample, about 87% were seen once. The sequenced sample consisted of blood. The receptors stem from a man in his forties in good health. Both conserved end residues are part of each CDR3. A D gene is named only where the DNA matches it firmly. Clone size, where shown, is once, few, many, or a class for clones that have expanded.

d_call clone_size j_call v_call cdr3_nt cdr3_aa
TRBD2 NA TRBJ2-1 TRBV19 TGTGCCAGTTCTACCCCGGGACTAGCGGGGGAGCAGTTCTTC CASSTPGLAGEQFF
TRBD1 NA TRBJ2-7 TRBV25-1 TGTGCCAGCAGAACCGGGACAGTTCTCGCCGAGCAGTACTTC CASRTGTVLAEQYF
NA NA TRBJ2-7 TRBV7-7 TGTGCCAGCAGCCTGGCGGTGGGTCGGTCCTACGAGCAGTACTTC CASSLAVGRSYEQYF
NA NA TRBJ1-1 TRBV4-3 TGCGCCAGCAGCCAAGGGGGACACCTGGTCACTGAAGCTTTCTTT CASSQGGHLVTEAFF
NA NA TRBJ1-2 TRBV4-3 TGCGCCAGCCACCATGGGCCACGGGGCTACACCTTC CASHHGPRGYTF
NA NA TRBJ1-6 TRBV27 TGTGCCAGCAGTGGGAGTTATAATTCACCCCTCCACTTT CASSGSYNSPLHF
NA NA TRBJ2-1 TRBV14 TGTGCCAGCAGCCAAGCGGAAGGCAGTGAGCAGTTCTTC CASSQAEGSEQFF
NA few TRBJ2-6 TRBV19 TGTGCCAGTAGTCCCCCCCGGGGCTGGGCTGGGGCCAACGTCCTGACTTTC CASSPPRGWAGANVLTF
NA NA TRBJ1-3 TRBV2 TGTGCCAGCCTACTCAGAGGGGGGGGAGGTGGAAACACCATATATTTT CASLLRGGGGGNTIYF
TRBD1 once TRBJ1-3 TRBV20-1 TGCAGTGCTAGTTCTGGGACAGTAAGCTCTGGAAACACCATATATTTT CSASSGTVSSGNTIYF
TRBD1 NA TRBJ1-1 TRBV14 TGTGCCAGCAGCCAAGACAGACAGGGAGGACCCAAAGCTTTCTTT CASSQDRQGGPKAFF
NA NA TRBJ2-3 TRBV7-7 TGTGCCAGCAGCCGCGGACTCACAGATACGCAGTATTTT CASSRGLTDTQYF
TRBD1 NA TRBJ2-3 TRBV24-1 TGTGCCACCAGTGATCCGGGACAGGGCCCAGATACGCAGTATTTT CATSDPGQGPDTQYF
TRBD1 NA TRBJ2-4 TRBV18 TGTGCCAGCTCACCGCCCCAGGGGGTCAAAAACATTCAGTACTTC CASSPPQGVKNIQYF
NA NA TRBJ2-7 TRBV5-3 TGTGCCAGAAGCACGACAGGCCCTTCCTACGAGCAGTACTTC CARSTTGPSYEQYF
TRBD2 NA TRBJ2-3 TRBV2 TGTGCCAGCACCCCCGGGACTAGCGGGGGGAACACAGATACGCAGTATTTT CASTPGTSGGNTDTQYF
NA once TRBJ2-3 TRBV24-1 TGTGCCACCAGTGACACTGCGGGACGGGTTAATACGCAGTATTTT CATSDTAGRVNTQYF
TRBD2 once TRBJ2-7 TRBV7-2 TGTGCCAGCGGATCTAGCGGTGACGCCTACGAGCAGTACTTC CASGSSGDAYEQYF
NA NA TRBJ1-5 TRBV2 TGTGCCAGCAGTGGCGGTTTATCCAATAGCAATCAGCCCCAGCATTTT CASSGGLSNSNQPQHF
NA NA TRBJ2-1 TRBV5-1 TGCGCCAGCAGCTTGAAGGGCGAGCAGTTCTTC CASSLKGEQFF
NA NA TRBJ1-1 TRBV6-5 TGTGCCAGCAGTTACTCACCGGGTGGGGCTGAAGCTTTCTTT CASSYSPGGAEAFF
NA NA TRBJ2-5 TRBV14 TGTGCCAGCAGCCAAGATTGGGGGACCCAGTACTTC CASSQDWGTQYF
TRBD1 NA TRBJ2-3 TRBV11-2 TGTGCCAGCAGCCCCCCCGGACAGGGACGAGATACGCAGTATTTT CASSPPGQGRDTQYF
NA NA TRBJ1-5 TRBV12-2 TGTGCAAGTCGCCCCCAACGGGGAGCCTATAGCAATCAGCCCCAGCATTTT CASRPQRGAYSNQPQHF
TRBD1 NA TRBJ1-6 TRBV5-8 TGTGCCAGCAGCGGCCGGGACAGAAAGAATTCACCCCTCCACTTT CASSGRDRKNSPLHF
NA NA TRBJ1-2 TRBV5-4 TGTGCCAGCAGCTTGGGGGGGGAGACGGGTAACTATGGCTACACCTTC CASSLGGETGNYGYTF
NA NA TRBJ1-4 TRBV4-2 TGTGCCAGCAGCCCCACGCAGGCAGTTAATGAAAAACTGTTTTTT CASSPTQAVNEKLFF
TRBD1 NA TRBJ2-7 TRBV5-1 TGCGCCAGCAGCGACAGGGGGTTCGACGAGCAGTACTTC CASSDRGFDEQYF
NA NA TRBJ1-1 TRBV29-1 TGCAGCGTTAGCACCCCCGCGGAAGCTTTCTTT CSVSTPAEAFF
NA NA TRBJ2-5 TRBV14 TGTGCCAGCAGCCAGGGCTGGATCTTTGGAGGAGAGACCCAGTACTTC CASSQGWIFGGETQYF
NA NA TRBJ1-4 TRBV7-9 TGTGCCAGCAGCTGGCCGGGACAATCTAATGAAAAACTGTTTTTT CASSWPGQSNEKLFF
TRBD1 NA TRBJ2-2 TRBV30 TGTGCCTGGAGTGTACAAGGGGGCGGCGGGGAGCTGTTTTTT CAWSVQGGGGELFF
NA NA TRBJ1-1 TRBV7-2 TGTGCCAGCAGCTTGCGGCACGGGAACACTGAAGCTTTCTTT CASSLRHGNTEAFF
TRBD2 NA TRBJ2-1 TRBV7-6 TGTGCCAGCAGCCCGGGACTAGGGGGACTCAATGAGCAGTTCTTC CASSPGLGGLNEQFF
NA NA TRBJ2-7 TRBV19 TGTGCCAGTAGTATAGGGGGGGATGTCGGATACGAGCAGTACTTC CASSIGGDVGYEQYF
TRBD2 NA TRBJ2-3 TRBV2 TGTGCCAGCAGTGAAGCGGCGCGGGGGGGCACAGATACGCAGTATTTT CASSEAARGGTDTQYF
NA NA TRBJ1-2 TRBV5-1 TGCGCCAGCAGCTTGCGGGCAGGAGGTAACTATGGCTACACCTTC CASSLRAGGNYGYTF
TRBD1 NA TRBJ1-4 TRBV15 TGTGCCACCAGCCGGTTCGGACAGGGATCGGGGGAAAAACTGTTTTTT CATSRFGQGSGEKLFF
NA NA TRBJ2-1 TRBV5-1 TGCGCCAGCAGCTTGGGTGGGGCAGGGAATGAGCAGTTCTTC CASSLGGAGNEQFF
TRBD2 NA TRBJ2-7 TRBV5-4 TGTGCCAGCAGCTTGAATGTGGGACTAGCGTTCCACGAGCAGTACTTC CASSLNVGLAFHEQYF
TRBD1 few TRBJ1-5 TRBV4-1 TGCGCCAGCAGCCAAGATGACAGGGATGGGAATCAGCCCCAGCATTTT CASSQDDRDGNQPQHF
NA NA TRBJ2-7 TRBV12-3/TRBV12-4 TGTGCCAGCAGTTTCGGGACCCTCGGCGAGCAGTACTTC CASSFGTLGEQYF
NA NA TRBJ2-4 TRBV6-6 TGTGCCAGCAGCTCGACAGGAGACATTCAGTACTTC CASSSTGDIQYF
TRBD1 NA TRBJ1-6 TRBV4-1 TGCGCCAGCAGCTCGGACAGGGGGCTTTCACCCCTCCACTTT CASSSDRGLSPLHF
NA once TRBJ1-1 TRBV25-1 TGTGCCAGCAGTGAATCAGGTCTGGGGTGGACTGAAGCTTTCTTT CASSESGLGWTEAFF
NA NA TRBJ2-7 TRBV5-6 TGTGCCAGCAGCTTGGTCTCGGGGGCTTCCTACGAGCAGTACTTC CASSLVSGASYEQYF
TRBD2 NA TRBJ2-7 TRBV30 TGTGCCTGGAACGGGGGGGCAGGGGCCCGGGGGGAGCAGTACTTC CAWNGGAGARGEQYF